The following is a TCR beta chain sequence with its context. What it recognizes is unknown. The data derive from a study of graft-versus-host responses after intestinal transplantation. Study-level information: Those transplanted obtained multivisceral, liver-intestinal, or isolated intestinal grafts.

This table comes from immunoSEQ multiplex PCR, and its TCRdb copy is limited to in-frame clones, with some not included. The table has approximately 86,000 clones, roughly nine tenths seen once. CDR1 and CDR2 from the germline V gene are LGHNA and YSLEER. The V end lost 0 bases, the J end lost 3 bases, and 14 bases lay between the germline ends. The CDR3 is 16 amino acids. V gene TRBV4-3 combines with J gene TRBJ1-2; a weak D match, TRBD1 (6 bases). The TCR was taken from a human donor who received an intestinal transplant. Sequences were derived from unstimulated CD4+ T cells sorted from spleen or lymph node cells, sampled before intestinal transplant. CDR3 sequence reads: CASSQELGGSDYGYTF. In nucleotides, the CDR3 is TGCGCCAGCAGCCAAGAGTTAGGGGGTAGTGACTATGGCTACACCTTC.